This T cell receptor (beta chain) originates from a study of shared T cell receptors in the human thymus (dated by TCRdb to the early 2020s). Context from the whole study: The study examined how the human thymus generates shared, self-reactive T-cell receptor alpha chains.

Sequences SGHVS (CDR1) and FNYEAQ (CDR2) are obtained from the germline V gene. V and J are trimmed by 1 base and 2 bases, and the gene matches miss 4 bases of the junction. From the cysteine up to the phenylalanine, the CDR3 has a length of 15 residues. Only CDR3 DNA remains: 45 bases, in frame from the first base. On this clone itself: Its recognized antigen is unknown. Base qualities are missing; no much larger clone stands one base away.

Library prep was done by the immunoSEQ multiplex PCR assay. TCRdb re-hosts the immuneACCESS table, in-frame sequences only. Its copies lack some clones; in the studies checked, an unresolved V gene accounts for under half of them, and the cause for the rest is not known. This sample has about 660,000 clones in its table, and 70% to 90% of those were observed once. Under 0.01% of the sample is in the top ten clones. These data also featured in a second study, about human thymus T cells. According to the second study: Donors were immunologically healthy infants undergoing open corrective cardiac surgery for congenital heart defects in Finland. Thymus tissue was collected as surgical resects that were removed during corrective cardiac surgery. Usage of V and J gene segments appeared to be biased in both the thymic and the peripheral blood repertoires. According to the related research, thymic TCR repertoires were highly overlapping among unrelated individuals. The study used under ten infant thymus samples plus four related peripheral blood samples to characterize TCR alpha and beta repertoires. Donor ages ranging from about 7 to 250 days were recorded, and a handful of male and a couple of female infants were included in the cohort. Thymocytes were released mechanically from tissue and stored at -70 °C as pellets of about 8.5-31 million cells. A QIAsymphony instrument was used to extract genomic DNA from frozen cell pellets. The immunoSEQ multiplex PCR assay was used to amplify the TCRB and TCRAD loci from a standardized amount of quality-controlled genomic DNA. The amplicons spanned the V(D)J region and were long enough to cover the CDR3 and allow V and J genes to be identified. Amplicon sequencing was performed on an Illumina platform through the commercial immunoSEQ service. Primer bias and sequencing errors were corrected using previously described methods, and TCRAD and TCRB definitions followed the IMGT database. Repertoires were analysed with immunoSEQ Analyzer 3.0 and VDJTools, covering basic statistics, V/J segment usage, diversity estimates, rarefaction and pairwise overlap. Diversity was estimated using the Chao1, ChaoE, Efron-Thisted, Shannon and inverse Simpson indices, and was also estimated on datasets down-sampled to the size of the smallest sample. Repertoire overlap was determined by strict matching of CDR3 nucleotide sequence, V gene and J gene, and Jaccard-based multidimensional scaling clustering was applied. On average, roughly 800,000 unique TCRB clonotypes were obtained from thymus samples, compared with 70,000 to 100,000 from blood samples.

Sequenced: thymocytes. This sequence originates from a boy in the first two years of life with a congenital heart defect. Donor details come from another sample of the same person, matched by shared clones. Recombination joined TRBV7-6 with TRBJ1-1; 7 bases in the middle match TRBD1. The CDR3 reads as follows: CASSLVGQLNTEAFF. The DNA reads TGTGCCAGCAGCTTAGTGGGACAGCTAAACACTGAAGCTTTCTTT. Beyond the CDR3, the reference TRBV7-6 and TRBJ1-1 genes provide the residues; the full variable domain reads: GAGVSQSPRYKVTKRGQDVALRCDPISGHVSLYWYRQALGQGPEFLTYFNYEAQQDKSGLPNDRFSAERPEGSISTLTIQRTEQRDSAMYRCASSLVGQLNTEAFFGQGTRLTVV.